This passage covers 10 T cell receptor beta chains from one sample sequenced in a study of T cell changes during pregnancy in multiple sclerosis. The repertoire was sequenced with immunoSEQ multiplex PCR; TCRdb's copy has only in-frame clones and lacks some. This sample has 25,000 to 35,000 clones; 89% occur once, and the top ten carry about 11%. The source was CD8+ T cells from peripheral blood mononuclear cells, collected in the second trimester of pregnancy. These receptors all come from a female donor with multiple sclerosis, enrolled in a pregnancy study.

This clone was seen a single time. The V call is TRBV2, the J call TRBJ2-7, with TRBD2 as a possible D gene (7 bases). Trimming stripped 7 bases from V and 0 bases from J, with 16 bases between. CDR3 length: 15 residues. CDR1 and CDR2 (germline): SNHLY, FYNNEI. The DNA of the CDR3 is TGTGCCAGCATTGGGGGGGCGGGGAGCTCCTACGAGCAGTACTTC. Translating it yields CASIGGAGSSYEQYF.

This chain joins TRBV23-1 and TRBJ1-2, with 9 bases fitting TRBD1. TRBV23-1 is known as an ORF, though its function is uncertain. The CDR3 is made up of 14 amino acids. V dropped 4 bases and J dropped 8; count of bases not matched to a gene: 8. The CDR3 region has the DNA TGCGCCAGCAGTCCCTACGGGACAGGGTGGGGCTACACCTTC. It specifies CASSPYGTGWGYTF.

The chain is built from TRBV27 and TRBJ2-1; perhaps TRBD1 as D (6 bases). The CDR3 runs 14 residues. V was clipped by 1 base and J by 3 bases, with 7 bases between them. Germline loops: CDR1 MNHEY, CDR2 SMNVEV (reference sequence). The CDR3 region has the DNA TGTGCCAGCAGTTTATTAGGGGGCTACAATGAGCAGTTCTTC. Encoded protein: CASSLLGGYNEQFF.

The J gene is TRBJ2-2, the V gene TRBV10-1, with D possibly TRBD2 on 6 matching bases. The V end lost 7 bases, the J end lost 5 bases, and 8 bases lay between the germline ends. The length of the CDR3 is 12 residues. Looked up from germline, CDR1 is WNHNN and CDR2 is SYGVQD (reference sequence). The CDR3 DNA reads as TGCGCCAGCAACGGGGGTACCGGGGAGCTGTTTTTT. It yields the protein CASNGGTGELFF.

The rearrangement links TRBV5-4 to TRBJ1-2, with TRBD1 matching 9 bases. Germline lookup yields CDR1 SGHNT and CDR2 YYREEE (reference sequence). The J segment lost 3 bases and the V segment lost 10 bases, leaving 7 bases of the junction unmatched. This CDR3 contains 13 residues. CDR3 in DNA: TGTGCCGTTACAGGGGGCGCGGACTATGGCTACACCTTC. Amino acid sequence: CAVTGGADYGYTF. Filled out from reference TRBV5-4 and TRBJ1-2, the complete variable domain reads ETGVTQSPTHLIKTRGQQVTLRCSSQSGHNTVSWYQQALGQGPQFIFQYYREEENGRGNFPPRFSGLQFPNYSSELNVNALELDDSALYLCAVTGGADYGYTFGSGTRLTVV.

CDR3 protein: CASSAGSYEQYF. CDR3 in DNA: TGTGCCAGTAGTGCAGGGTCCTACGAGCAGTACTTC. The V call is TRBV19, the J call TRBJ2-7; the D gene is possibly TRBD1 (5 bases). Germline V gene data show CDR1 as LNHDA and CDR2 as SQIVND (reference sequence). The CDR3 extends over 12 amino acids. V gave up 5 bases and J gave up 1 base, with 6 bases separating them.

V gene TRBV5-4 combines with J gene TRBJ2-7, with TRBD2 matching 14 bases. Germline V gene data show CDR1 as SGHNT and CDR2 as YYREEE (reference sequence). Trimming cost V 4 bases and J 4 bases; bases outside gene matches: 4. The CDR3 covers 15 residues. The CDR3, as DNA: TGTGCCAGCAGCCGGGGACTAGCGGGAGTATACGAGCAGTACTTC. Translating it yields CASSRGLAGVYEQYF.

The chain carries TRBV10-3 and TRBJ1-2; TRBD1 matches at 9 bases. Losses at the gene ends were 8 bases for V and 4 bases for J; bases not matched to a gene: 17. This CDR3 is 17 amino acids long. Germline V CDR1 and CDR2: ENHRY, SYGVKD. CDR3 coding DNA: TGTGCCATCTCTACTTTCCGGGACAGGGTATTAAGCTATGGCTACACCTTC. Its protein is CAISTFRDRVLSYGYTF.

The rearrangement links TRBV6-8 to TRBJ1-2; tentatively, D is TRBD1 (6 bases). Germline loops: CDR1 MNHGY, CDR2 SAAAGT. The V end was cut by 6 bases, the J end by 4 bases, with 12 bases between. This CDR3 region has 13 residues. This CDR3 reads CASSRTGLYGYTF. The CDR3 bases are TGTGCCAGCAGCAGAACAGGGCTCTATGGCTACACCTTC.

The V call is TRBV10-3, the J call TRBJ2-7; TRBD1 is a possible D gene (6 bases). Looked up from germline, CDR1 is ENHRY and CDR2 is SYGVKD. CDR3 length: 15 residues. V was pared by 10 bases and J by 1 base, with 20 bases between. CDR3 sequence: CATNTPTGKSYEQYF. CDR3 in DNA: TGTGCCACCAATACCCCTACAGGGAAATCCTACGAGCAGTACTTC.